Listed here are 10 T cell receptor beta chains from one sample, sequenced in a study of T cell repertoires in cytomegalovirus infection. No antigen has been identified for these receptors. TCRdb re-called the reads with MiXCR, one entry per CDR3 protein. Of around 770,000 distinct CDR3 sequences detected, roughly 28% appear once; the ten largest clones hold around 13%. Sequenced here: cultured CD8+ T cells from PBMCs, sampled from culture after CMV antigen stimulation. Source of these receptors: a human donor in good health (CMV status not recorded). Some clones in this sample may be carry-over from other donors' samples.

The chain recombines TRBV2 with TRBJ1-2; D is ambiguous. Trimming took 11 bases from V and 4 from J, leaving 11 bases between them. The CDR3 is 11 residues long. CDR1 and CDR2 (germline): SNHLY, FYNNEI. CDR3: CALMGGYGYTF. The CDR3 bases are TGTGCCCTTATGGGTGGCTATGGCTACACCTTC. Full variable domain (outside the CDR3, taken from reference TRBV2 and TRBJ1-2): EPEVTQTPSHQVTQMGQEVILRCVPISNHLYFYWYRQILGQKVEFLVSFYNNEISEKSEIFDDQFSVERPDGSNFTLKIRSTKLEDSAMYFCALMGGYGYTFGSGTRLTVV.

This clonotype was counted between two and nine times. This sequence joins TRBV27 and TRBJ2-7; a possible D gene is TRBD1 (5 bases). The CDR3 extends over 13 amino acids. V lost 7 bases and J 5 bases, leaving 15 bases between the germline ends. Germline V lookup: CDR1 MNHEY, CDR2 SMNVEV (reference sequence). In DNA, the CDR3 is TGTGCCAGCACCTCCACCAGGGTCCACGAGCAGTACTTC. Translated, it gives CASTSTRVHEQYF.

This chain connects TRBV6-2 or TRBV6-3 to TRBJ1-2; no clear D. CDR3 size: 14 residues. V lost 1 base, J lost 6 bases, and 12 bases lay in between. The germline gives CDR1 MNHEY, CDR2 SVGEGT. The CDR3 spells CASSYYPGTHGYTF. CDR3 DNA sequence: TGTGCCAGCAGTTACTACCCAGGTACCCATGGCTACACCTTC.

This clonotype was seen repeatedly, ten times or more. One end of the junction varies from germline; a read error may be responsible. V is TRBV12-3 or TRBV12-4 and J is TRBJ1-1, with D perhaps matching TRBD1 (6 bases). The length of the CDR3 is 13 residues. The DNA for the CDR3 is TGTGCCAGCAGCTTAGGGGGGGTAACTGAAGCTTTCTTT. Protein sequence: CASSLGGVTEAFF.

This clonotype has ten or more counts. The chain recombines TRBV7-9 with TRBJ2-7; 7 nucleotides match TRBD2. Per the germline V gene, CDR1 is SEHNR and CDR2 is FQNEAQ (reference sequence). The CDR3 has 14 amino acids. V trimming: 5 bases; J trimming: 3 bases; junction bases outside the gene matches: 7. The CDR3 loop reads CASSPGGPNYEQYV. The CDR3 coding sequence is TGTGCCAGCAGCCCGGGGGGTCCCAACTACGAGCAGTACGTC.

V and J are TRBV7-8 and TRBJ2-7, with D possibly being TRBD1 (6 bases). Looked up from germline, CDR1 is SGHVS and CDR2 is FQNEAQ. The V end lost 3 bases, the J end lost 4 bases, and 10 bases lay between the germline ends. The length of the CDR3 is 13 residues. CDR3 protein: CASSFPGEYEQYV. CDR3 in DNA: TGTGCCAGCAGCTTTCCAGGGGAGTACGAGCAGTACGTC.

This clonotype was counted only a few times. The chain has TRBV12-3 or TRBV12-4 and TRBJ2-3; D gene unclear. The V end lost 5 bases, the J end lost 0 bases, and 6 bases lay between the germline ends. The CDR3 covers 13 residues. This CDR3 is CASSISSTDTQYF. The CDR3 coding sequence is TGTGCCAGCAGTATCAGTAGCACAGATACGCAGTATTTT.

J is TRBJ2-2 and V is TRBV10-3; perhaps D is TRBD1 or TRBD2 (5 bases each). CDR1 is ENHRY, CDR2 SYGVKD, per germline. This CDR3 is built from 13 residues. V was cut by 6 bases and J by 7 bases, with 12 bases left in between. CDR3 in DNA: TGTGCCATCAGACTAGGGGTGGACGGGGAGCTGTTTTTT. Translated, it gives CAIRLGVDGELFF.

Only a few counts were recorded for this clonotype. The chain carries TRBV7-2 and TRBJ2-7; a possible D gene is TRBD2 (5 bases). Germline V gene data show CDR1 as SGHTA and CDR2 as FQGNSA. The CDR3 is made up of 14 amino acids. Trimming cost V 5 bases and J 3 bases, with 14 bases left between them. The CDR3 reads CASSEGPVGYEQYV. CDR3 sequence (DNA): TGTGCCAGCAGCGAGGGTCCTGTGGGCTACGAGCAGTACGTC.

This clonotype was seen more than once but under ten times. The chain uses TRBV27 and TRBJ1-6; D is ambiguous. Germline V lookup: CDR1 MNHEY, CDR2 SMNVEV (reference sequence). CDR3 length: 16 residues. Trimming removed 5 bases from V and 4 bases from J, with 15 bases in between. The CDR3 loop is CASSPTSGPYNSPLHF. Here the CDR3 DNA reads TGTGCCAGCAGTCCCACCTCCGGGCCATATAATTCACCCCTCCACTTT.